This T cell receptor (beta chain) came from a study of blood T cell repertoires in COVID-19. Turning to the study itself: Samples came from the United States, Italy and Spain, spanning acute and convalescent COVID-19. PBMCs, B-cell-depleted T cells, or T cells provided the cDNA or gDNA that made up the material.

The germline V gene encodes CDR1 MNHNY and CDR2 SVGAGI (reference sequence). The CDR3 has 13 residues. Trimming removed 6 bases from V and 2 bases from J; junction bases left unmatched: 4. As originally analysed: Researchers report that nucleated cell counts were estimated from reference gene primer amplification. Repertoires were generated with immunoSEQ multiplex PCR, while TCRdb's copy carries only in-frame clones and drops some. The V and J calls and clone size come from that table; D and trimming were worked out from the DNA. The profile covers fewer than 100,000 clones, with roughly 89% appearing a single time and roughly 15% taken by the ten largest.

Sequences were obtained from peripheral blood. The TCR comes from a human donor in a cohort sampled during active COVID-19. The chain is built from TRBV6-6 and TRBJ2-7, with 7 bases matching TRBD2. The CDR3 loop reads CASRSSGAYEQYF. CDR3 DNA sequence: TGTGCCAGCAGATCTAGCGGAGCCTACGAGCAGTACTTC.